The source of this T cell receptor beta chain is a study of T cell changes during pregnancy in multiple sclerosis. Profiling relied on immunoSEQ multiplex PCR, and the TCRdb table lists in-frame clones only, not all of them. The data hold 75,000 to 95,000 clones, with 93% observed a single time. The J segment lost 3 bases and the V segment lost 5 bases, leaving 9 bases of the junction unmatched. Germline loops: CDR1 SGHTA, CDR2 FQGTGA. The CDR3 totals 16 residues. The TCR comes from a female donor with multiple sclerosis, enrolled in a pregnancy study. The chain combines TRBV7-3 with TRBJ2-2, with TRBD1 matching 7 bases. The sample here was peripheral blood, taken in the second trimester of pregnancy. As DNA, the CDR3 is TGTGCCAGCAGCCCTGGGGGACAGAGAGACACCGGGGAGCTGTTTTTT. The encoded protein is CASSPGGQRDTGELFF. The variable domain in full, completed from reference TRBV7-3 and TRBJ2-2, reads GAGVSQTPSNKVTEKGKYVELRCDPISGHTALYWYRQSLGQGPEFLIYFQGTGAADDSGLPNDRFFAVRPEGSVSTLKIQRTERGDSAVYLCASSPGGQRDTGELFFGEGSRLTVL.